Below are 5 T cell receptor beta chains sequenced from a single sample in a study of PD-L1 blockade in urothelial cancer. Some clones are missing from TCRdb's copy, which holds only in-frame ones; the method was immunoSEQ multiplex PCR. The sample has approximately 19,000 clones, around 89% seen once. The time point denotes: pretreatment peripheral blood. The sequencing here drew on PBMCs, taken around atezolizumab (anti-PD-L1) treatment. These receptors all come from a man between 65 and 85 years old with urothelial cancer.

The gene calls are TRBV4-2 and TRBJ1-6, with unresolved D. CDR3 length equals 14 residues. Germline CDR1 and CDR2: LGHNA and YNFKEQ. Trimming took off 1 base at V and 8 bases at J, with 9 bases between the two ends. CDR3 region: CASSQGLGDSPLHF. The CDR3 bases are TGTGCCAGCAGCCAAGGGCTCGGGGATTCACCCCTCCACTTT.

J is TRBJ1-1 and V is TRBV11-2, with 8 positions matching TRBD1. The V gene's germline CDR1 is SGHAT and CDR2 FQNNGV. Losses at the gene ends were 1 base for V and 4 bases for J; bases not matched to a gene: 2. The CDR3 is made up of 14 amino acids. In DNA form, the CDR3 reads TGTGCCAGCAGCTTAGTGGGACAGGTCACTGAAGCTTTCTTT. Protein product: CASSLVGQVTEAFF.

J is TRBJ1-2 and V is TRBV25-1; D may be TRBD1 (6 bases). The germline V and J ends were trimmed by 2 bases and 2 bases, with 18 bases remaining between them. From germline, CDR1 is MGHDK and CDR2 SYGVNS. CDR3 length equals 17 residues. CDR3 sequence (DNA): TGTGCCAGCAGTGAACCCGCTACCGGACAGCGGAACTATGGCTACACCTTC. This translates into CASSEPATGQRNYGYTF.

The chain joins TRBV2 to TRBJ2-2, with 7 bases aligning to TRBD2. The ends lost 4 bases at V and 5 bases at J; junction bases unmatched: 7. The CDR3 loop spans 15 amino acids. Germline CDR1 SNHLY, CDR2 FYNNEI. The CDR3 reads CASSGWRGNTGELFF. The CDR3 DNA reads TGTGCCAGCAGTGGATGGCGGGGGAATACCGGGGAGCTGTTTTTT.

V gene TRBV10-2 combines with J gene TRBJ2-7; 7 nucleotides agree with TRBD2. The CDR3 runs 16 residues. Germline V gene lookup returns CDR1 WSHSY and CDR2 SAAADI. Trimming at V came to 0 bases and at J to 7 bases, leaving 12 bases not matched to a gene. In nucleotides, the CDR3 is TGCGCCAGCAGTGAGTCGGGGGGGGTGATAATACGGGAGCAGTACTTC. Protein sequence: CASSESGGVIIREQYF.